These 25 T cell receptor beta chains originate from one sample sequenced in a study of metastatic and nonmetastatic thyroid tumors. Before thyroid surgery, none of the patients had received any treatment. TCRdb reanalyzed the PCR reads via MiXCR. The sample yields around 17,000 clones, roughly 26% seen once. The sequenced sample was adjacent normal tissue. The receptors stem from a female donor with papillary thyroid cancer or a benign thyroid nodule (not recorded which). Some clones in this sample may be carry-over from other donors' samples.

This clone was seen a few times. The chain has TRBV19 and TRBJ2-1, with D possibly TRBD2 on 6 matching bases. V lost 9 bases and J lost 4, with 10 bases in between. CDR1 is LNHDA and CDR2 is SQIVND in the germline V gene (reference sequence). The CDR3 runs 12 residues. The DNA of the CDR3 is TGTGCCAGCCGGGACTTTTACAATGAGCAGTTCTTC. It translates to CASRDFYNEQFF.

This CDR3 reads CASSEIAGAGQPQHF. As DNA, the CDR3 is TGTGCCAGCAGTGAAATTGCAGGGGCGGGTCAGCCCCAGCATTTT. The V call is TRBV6-1, the J call TRBJ1-5; possibly TRBD1 for D (6 bases). V was pared by 2 bases and J by 6 bases, with 14 bases between. The V gene's germline CDR1 is MNHNS and CDR2 SASEGT. The CDR3 covers 15 residues.

This clone showed up just a few times. The chain links TRBV9 to TRBJ2-1, with 8 bases identical to TRBD2. V was pared by 3 bases and J by 4 bases, with 18 bases of the junction left unmatched. CDR3 length: 19 residues. The germline gives CDR1 SGDLS, CDR2 YYNGEE. For the CDR3, the DNA is TGTGCCAGCAGCGCCCAAACTCGGGGGCCCCGGGAGGGGTACAATGAGCAGTTCTTC. Its translation: CASSAQTRGPREGYNEQFF.

This clone was recorded many times. The V gene is TRBV5-1, the J gene TRBJ1-3, with a weak D call TRBD1 (5 bases). The CDR3 totals 18 residues. The V gene lost 0 bases and the J gene lost 1 base, with 17 bases spanning the gap. Germline CDR1 reads SGHRS; CDR2 reads YFSETQ. CDR3 in amino acids: CASSLATAGLSSGNTIYF. The CDR3 DNA reads as TGCGCCAGCAGCTTGGCGACGGCGGGACTGTCGTCTGGAAACACCATATATTTT.

This clone was seen a handful of times. The chain has TRBV20-1 and TRBJ2-2; TRBD1 agrees at 9 bases. Unmatched junction bases numbered 0, after V lost 1 base and J lost 3 bases. The CDR3 is 14 amino acids. The germline V gene encodes CDR1 DFQATT and CDR2 SNEGSKA (reference sequence). The CDR3 region is CSARGTGDTGELFF. CDR3 coding DNA: TGCAGTGCTAGAGGGACAGGGGACACCGGGGAGCTGTTTTTT.

The chain uses TRBV7-9 and TRBJ2-7; D not certain. V lost 4 bases and J 6 bases, leaving 13 bases between the germline ends. Germline V gene data show CDR1 as SEHNR and CDR2 as FQNEAQ (reference sequence). This CDR3 has 13 residues. CDR3 loop: CASSSYYTGEQYF. In DNA form, the CDR3 reads TGTGCCAGCAGCTCTTACTATACGGGCGAGCAGTACTTC.

The chain is built from TRBV6-2 or TRBV6-3 and TRBJ2-1, with D possibly matching TRBD1 (5 bases). CDR3 length: 14 residues. V lost 4 bases and J lost 3, with 10 bases in between. Germline CDR1 and CDR2: MNHEY and SVGEGT. The DNA for the CDR3 is TGTGCCAGCAGTTGGGGCCCAAACTACAATGAGCAGTTCTTC. As protein: CASSWGPNYNEQFF.

This clone is medium-sized in the sample. The rearrangement links TRBV5-1 to TRBJ2-2; 7 bases match TRBD2. Per germline, CDR1 SGHRS and CDR2 YFSETQ. The CDR3 totals 17 residues. The ends lost 2 bases at V and 3 bases at J; junction bases unmatched: 10. The CDR3 region has the DNA TGCGCCAGCAGCTTTGGAGGGACGCTAGCGGACACCGGGGAGCTGTTTTTT. Amino acid sequence: CASSFGGTLADTGELFF.

CDR3 loop: CASSPGEGRGTGELFF. For the CDR3, the DNA is TGCGCCAGCAGCCCGGGAGAGGGTCGGGGCACCGGGGAGCTGTTTTTT. This chain joins TRBV10-1 and TRBJ2-2; D is possibly TRBD2 (6 bases). V lost 6 bases and J 4 bases, leaving 18 bases between the germline ends. The length of the CDR3 is 16 residues. The germline V gene has CDR1 WNHNN and CDR2 SYGVQD (reference sequence).

Comments on this clone: The junction shows a germline mismatch at one end, possibly a read error. This rearrangement joins TRBV12-3 or TRBV12-4 to TRBJ2-7, with 10 nucleotides matching TRBD1. The CDR3 covers 11 residues. Here the CDR3 reads CASSGSGTGDF. The CDR3 nucleotides read TGTGCCAGCAGTGGATCCGGGACAGGGGACTTC.

In this sample, this clone is medium-sized. The genes are TRBV12-5 and TRBJ2-3, with D perhaps matching TRBD1 or TRBD2 (5 bases each). The CDR3 covers 13 residues. V gave up 6 bases and J gave up 5 bases, with 12 bases separating them. Germline V gene lookup returns CDR1 LGHNT and CDR2 FRNRAP. The CDR3 sequence: CASGFSGRDTQYF. The CDR3 region has the DNA TGTGCTAGTGGCTTCTCAGGGAGAGATACGCAGTATTTT.

This clone is labeled as medium-sized (0.01 to 0.1%). The chain links TRBV10-3 to TRBJ2-3; the D gene is possibly TRBD2 (6 bases). The CDR3 is 14 residues long. The germline gives CDR1 ENHRY, CDR2 SYGVKD. V dropped 3 bases and J dropped 4 bases, with 11 bases sitting between them. CDR3 sequence: CAISDNTGADTQYF. In nucleotides, the CDR3 is TGTGCCATCAGTGATAATACGGGAGCAGATACGCAGTATTTT.

This clone has more than one count but fewer than ten. The chain employs TRBV5-1 and TRBJ2-7; D is possibly TRBD2 (6 bases). This CDR3 has 15 residues. Germline CDR1 SGHRS, CDR2 YFSETQ. V was clipped by 0 bases and J by 3 bases, with 13 bases between them. CDR3 region: CASSLGAGTLYEQYF. In nucleotides, the CDR3 is TGCGCCAGCAGCTTGGGGGCGGGGACCCTCTACGAGCAGTACTTC.

By sample share, this clone is medium-sized. One end of the junction is discordant with germline, which a read error may explain. V usage is TRBV13 and J usage is TRBJ2-7, with D perhaps given as TRBD1 or TRBD2 (5 bases each). Germline V gives CDR1 PRHDT, CDR2 FYEKMQ (reference sequence). This CDR3 contains 13 residues. The CDR3 reads CASSFTDGEGRSF. The CDR3 coding sequence is TGTGCCAGCAGCTTCACGGACGGAGAGGGGCGGTCCTTC.

The chain uses TRBV12-5 and TRBJ1-1, with TRBD1 identical over 7 bases. Losses at the gene ends were 5 bases for V and 8 bases for J; bases not matched to a gene: 14. Germline V gene sequence: CDR1 LGHNT, CDR2 FRNRAP. CDR3 length: 15 residues. CDR3 in amino acids: CASGRGTGVGPEAFF. CDR3 bases: TGTGCTAGTGGTCGCGGAACAGGGGTGGGGCCGGAAGCTTTCTTT.

V and J are TRBV9 and TRBJ1-2, with D tentatively TRBD1 (6 bases). Trimming pared 7 bases from V and 1 base from J, leaving 11 bases between. Germline values: CDR1 SGDLS, CDR2 YYNGEE. CDR3 length equals 13 residues. The CDR3, as DNA: TGTGCCAGCGGGGGGCAGCTTAACTATGGCTACACCTTC. The encoded protein is CASGGQLNYGYTF.

This clone was counted a few times. The chain has TRBV27 and TRBJ2-5, with D unresolved. This CDR3 region has 11 residues. Trimming pared 7 bases from V and 5 bases from J, leaving 8 bases between. From germline, CDR1 is MNHEY and CDR2 SMNVEV (reference sequence). In DNA, the CDR3 is TGTGCCAGCAAGATGGATGAGACCCAGTACTTC. This codes for CASKMDETQYF.

This clone was counted a few times. The chain combines TRBV10-3 with TRBJ1-2, with D unresolved. CDR1 and CDR2 (germline): ENHRY, SYGVKD. The CDR3 sequence is 13 residues long. Deletions cut 6 bases from V and 6 bases from J, with 14 bases between. The CDR3 reads CAIRDAESDGYTF. For the CDR3, the DNA is TGTGCCATCAGGGATGCTGAGTCAGATGGCTACACCTTC.

This chain connects TRBV30 to TRBJ1-2, with 9 bases matching TRBD1. The CDR3 is 14 amino acids. The V gene's germline CDR1 is GTSNPN and CDR2 SVGIG (reference sequence). The junction had 9 bases not matched to a gene; V was cut back by 2 bases and J by 8 bases. CDR3 sequence (DNA): TGTGCCTGGAGTTTCACCGGGACAGGGAACGGCTACACCTTC. Translated: CAWSFTGTGNGYTF.

This chain joins TRBV28 and TRBJ1-5, with D unresolved. The CDR3 spans 13 residues. The germline gives CDR1 MDHEN, CDR2 SYDVKM. Trimming pared 2 bases from V and 10 bases from J, leaving 12 bases between. CDR3 in amino acids: CASSLGQLSPQHF. In DNA form, the CDR3 reads TGTGCCAGCAGTTTAGGGCAGTTAAGTCCCCAGCATTTT.

The chain recombines TRBV2 with TRBJ2-1; TRBD1 matches at 10 bases. Per the germline V gene, CDR1 is SNHLY and CDR2 is FYNNEI. Trimming at V came to 4 bases and at J to 10 bases, leaving 7 bases not matched to a gene. The CDR3 loop spans 14 amino acids. CDR3: CASSGAGTGAEQFF. The CDR3 region has the DNA TGTGCCAGCAGTGGGGCAGGGACAGGGGCGGAGCAGTTCTTC.

This clone rates as medium-sized. The chain links TRBV19 to TRBJ1-1; 12 bases map to TRBD1. V trimming: 7 bases; J trimming: 1 base; junction bases outside the gene matches: 10. The CDR3 totals 17 residues. Germline assignment: CDR1 LNHDA and CDR2 SQIVND (reference sequence). The CDR3 region has the DNA TGTGCCAGTACCAGGGGACAGGGGGCCCTCAGGAACACTGAAGCTTTCTTT. Translating gives CASTRGQGALRNTEAFF.

There are a few counts of this clone. This chain joins TRBV20-1 and TRBJ1-5; D remains ambiguous. CDR3 size: 12 residues. V was clipped by 6 bases and J by 4 bases, with 10 bases between them. Germline CDR1 DFQATT, CDR2 SNEGSKA (reference sequence). The CDR3 DNA follows: TGCAGTGCCGCGGGGATTAATCAGCCCCAGCATTTT. It specifies CSAAGINQPQHF.

This chain uses TRBV6-9 with TRBJ1-5; no definite D call. Germline CDR1 reads MNHGY; CDR2 reads SVAAGI. The CDR3 is 12 residues long. The ends were cut back, 2 bases at V and 4 bases at J, with 3 bases in the middle. For the CDR3, the DNA is TGTGCCAGCAGTTATGGAAATCAGCCCCAGCATTTT. It is translated as CASSYGNQPQHF.

This clone was seen a handful of times. The genes are TRBV10-1 and TRBJ1-2; D remains unclear. The CDR3 has 14 amino acids. CDR1 and CDR2 (germline): WNHNN, SYGVQD (reference sequence). V was trimmed by 0 bases and J by 0 bases, leaving 5 bases between them. The CDR3 DNA sequence: TGCGCCAGCAGTGAGTCGGCAGCTAACTATGGCTACACCTTC. Translating gives CASSESAANYGYTF.